This T cell receptor beta chain was sequenced in a study of T cell repertoires in cytomegalovirus infection. The overall study: It was the public TCR beta signatures that indicated both CMV infection and matching HLA type.

TCRdb redid the calling of the reads with MiXCR, one entry per CDR3 protein. The profile shows tens of thousands of distinct CDR3 sequences, around 25% of them singletons. Germline lookup yields CDR1 SGHTA and CDR2 FQGNSA. This CDR3 region has 15 residues. V was pared by 6 bases and J by 7 bases, with 21 bases between. This clonotype was recorded many times. Its antigen is undetermined. Sequences were derived from CD8+ T cells from cultured PBMCs, sampled from culture after CMV antigen stimulation. This chain uses TRBV7-2 with TRBJ2-5; tentatively, D is TRBD2 (6 bases). The source is a human donor in good health (CMV status not recorded). Some clones in this sample may be carry-over from other donors' samples. CDR3 loop: CASSSSRGGFGTQYF. The CDR3 DNA is TGTGCCAGCAGTTCCTCGCGGGGCGGTTTTGGGACCCAGTACTTC.